The sequence of this TCR beta chain was determined in a study of cytomegalovirus exposure and HLA in healthy donors. Study-level points and caveats: A later analysis by the authors found several of the most significant clusters apparently linked to common viral pathogens. The authors listed 150 or so TCR beta chains as cytomegalovirus-associated.

The donors (healthy individuals) were bone marrow donors. Germline CDR1 SGHRS, CDR2 YFSETQ. The CDR3 is 15 amino acids. V was clipped by 5 bases and J by 3 bases; unmatched bases: 6. Comment on this clone: Its antigen is undetermined.

The PCR ran on 60 Vbeta and 13 Jbeta primers. The method was immunoSEQ multiplex PCR; TCRdb's version includes in-frame clones alone and lacks a portion of them. The table includes about 200,000 clones, 79% detected once. The sequence derives from a woman in her 30s in good health and CMV-seropositive. The chain uses TRBV5-1 and TRBJ2-3, with 10 bases lining up with TRBD2. The sequenced sample was PBMCs. The DNA for the CDR3 is TGCGCCAGCAGACCTACTAGCGGGGAGACAGATACGCAGTATTTT. It codes for CASRPTSGETDTQYF.